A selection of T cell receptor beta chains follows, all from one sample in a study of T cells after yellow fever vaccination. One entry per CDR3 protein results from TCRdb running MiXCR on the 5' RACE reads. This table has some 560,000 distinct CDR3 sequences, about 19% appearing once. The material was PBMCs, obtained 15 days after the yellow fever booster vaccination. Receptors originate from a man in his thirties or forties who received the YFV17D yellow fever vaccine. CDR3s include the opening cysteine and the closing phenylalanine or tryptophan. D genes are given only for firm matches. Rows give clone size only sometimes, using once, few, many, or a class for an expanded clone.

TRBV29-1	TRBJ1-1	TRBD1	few	TGCAGCGTTGAACCAGGGGGGAATGAAGCTTTCTTT	CSVEPGGNEAFF
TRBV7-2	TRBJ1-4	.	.	TGTGCCAGCAGTTACGGAGGCATGGGGAAACTGTTTTTT	CASSYGGMGKLFF
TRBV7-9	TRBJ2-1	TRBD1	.	TGTGCCAGCACCTCCTTGAGGGGGCATGGCAATGAGCAGTTCTTC	CASTSLRGHGNEQFF
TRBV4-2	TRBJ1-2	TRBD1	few	TGTGCCAGCAGCCAAGAGGCAGGGGGCTTTGGCTATGGCTACACCTTC	CASSQEAGGFGYGYTF
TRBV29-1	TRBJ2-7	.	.	TGCAGCGTTCTTATCGGGGCCCTCTACGAGCAGTACTTC	CSVLIGALYEQYF
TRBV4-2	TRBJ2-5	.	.	TGTGCCAGCAGCCAAGATAGGATGACCCAAGAGACCCAGTACTTC	CASSQDRMTQETQYF
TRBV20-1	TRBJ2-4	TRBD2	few	TGCAGTGCTCCCGAGCTAGCGGGAGCCAAAAACATTCAGTACTTC	CSAPELAGAKNIQYF
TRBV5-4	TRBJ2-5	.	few	TGTGCCAGCAGCTTGTCACTACAGGGGAGGGAGACCCAGTACTTC	CASSLSLQGRETQYF
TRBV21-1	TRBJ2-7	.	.	TGTGCCAGCAGCAAAGGGACGGGGGCCGGGGCGTACGAGCAGTACTTC	CASSKGTGAGAYEQYF
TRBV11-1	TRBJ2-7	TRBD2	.	TGTGCCAGCAGCTTAACTAGCGGGCGGCGTGGGTACGAGCAGTACTTC	CASSLTSGRRGYEQYF
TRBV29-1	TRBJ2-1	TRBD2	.	TGCAGCGTCTCGGTGAGGGAGGGCTCGGGGGAGCAGTTCTTC	CSVSVREGSGEQFF
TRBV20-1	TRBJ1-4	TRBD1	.	TGCAGTGCTAGAGATCAGGGGGCTGGCGAAAAACTGTTTTTT	CSARDQGAGEKLFF
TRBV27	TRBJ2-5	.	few	TGTGCCAGCAGTTTAGGCTTCGGGAGCCAAGAGACCCAGTACTTC	CASSLGFGSQETQYF
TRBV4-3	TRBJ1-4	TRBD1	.	TGCGCCAGCAGCCAAGAACAGGACAGGGGGTACGAAAAACTGTTTTTT	CASSQEQDRGYEKLFF
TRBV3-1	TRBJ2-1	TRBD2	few	TGTGCCAGCAGCCAAGAAACCTTTCTAGCGGAGAATGAGCAGTTCTTC	CASSQETFLAENEQFF
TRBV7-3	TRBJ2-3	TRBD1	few	TGTGCCAGCAGCTCCGGGACAGGGCTAGATACGCAGTATTTT	CASSSGTGLDTQYF
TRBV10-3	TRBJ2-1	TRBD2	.	TGTGCCATCAGTGACACCCAGCTAGCGGGAGACTCCAATGAGCAGTTCTTC	CAISDTQLAGDSNEQFF
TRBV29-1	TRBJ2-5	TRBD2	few	TGCAGCGTTTGGGGCGGGAGGGCTAACCAAGAGACCCAGTACTTC	CSVWGGRANQETQYF
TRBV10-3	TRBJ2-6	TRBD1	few	TGTGCCATCAGTGAGTCACGCGGGACAGGGGTAACTTTTTCTGGGGCCAACGTCCTGACTTTC	CAISESRGTGVTFSGANVLTF
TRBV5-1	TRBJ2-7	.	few	TGCGCCAGCAGCTTGGCCATTAGCGCCTACGAGCAGTACTTC	CASSLAISAYEQYF
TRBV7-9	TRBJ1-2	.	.	TGTGCCAGCAGCTTGGACAGCCACCTTTTGGGTGGCTACACCTTC	CASSLDSHLLGGYTF
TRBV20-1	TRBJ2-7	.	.	TGCAGTGCTTACTTAGCGGACCAGGGCTACGAGCAGTACTTC	CSAYLADQGYEQYF
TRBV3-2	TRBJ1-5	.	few	TGTGCCAGCAGCCAAGGACCAGGGGGCGGGAGAAATCAGCCCCAGCATTTT	CASSQGPGGGRNQPQHF
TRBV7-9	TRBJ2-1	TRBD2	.	TGTGCCAGCAGCTTAGCGCTAGCGGACAATGAGCAGTTCTTC	CASSLALADNEQFF
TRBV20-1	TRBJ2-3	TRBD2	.	TGCAGTGCTAGCTATGGCGGGAGGGCAGATACGCAGTATTTT	CSASYGGRADTQYF
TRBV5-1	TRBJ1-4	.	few	TGCGCCAGCAGCTTGGGGACAGCGCATGGTGAAAAACTGTTTTTT	CASSLGTAHGEKLFF
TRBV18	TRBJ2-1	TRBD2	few	TGTGCCAGCTCACCGGGCGGGAGGAACACCTACAATGAGCAGTTCTTC	CASSPGGRNTYNEQFF
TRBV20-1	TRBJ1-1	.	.	TGCAGTGCATTGACGGTGAACACTGAAGCTTTCTTT	CSALTVNTEAFF
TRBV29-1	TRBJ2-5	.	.	TGCAGCGTTGTGGAGGGCGCGGAGACCCAGTACTTC	CSVVEGAETQYF
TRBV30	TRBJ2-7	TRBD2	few	TGTGCCTGGAGTGGGGCTAGCGGGAGGTCGGTGTACGAGCAGTACTTC	CAWSGASGRSVYEQYF
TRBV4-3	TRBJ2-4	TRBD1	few	TGCGCCAGCAGCCAAGTGACCACAGGGGGCGACATTCAGTACTTC	CASSQVTTGGDIQYF
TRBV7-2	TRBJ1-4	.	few	TGTGCCAGCCGAGGTGGGGGTTGGGCTAATGAAAAACTGTTTTTT	CASRGGGWANEKLFF
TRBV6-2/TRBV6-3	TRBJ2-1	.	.	TGTGCCAGCAGAATGATAAGTCCCTACAATGAGCAGTTCTTC	CASRMISPYNEQFF
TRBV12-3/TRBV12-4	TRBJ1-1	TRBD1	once	TGTGCCAGCAGTCTACAGGGGTCGTACACTGAAGCTTTCTTT	CASSLQGSYTEAFF
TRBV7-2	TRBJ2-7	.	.	TGTGCCAGCGTTAACGCATACGAGCAGTACTTC	CASVNAYEQYF
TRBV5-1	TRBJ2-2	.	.	TGCGCCAGCAGCTTGGTGTTGTCGAACACCGGGGAGCTGTTTTTT	CASSLVLSNTGELFF
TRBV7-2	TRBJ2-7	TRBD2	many	TGTGCCAGCAGCATGCCGGGACTAGACGAGCAGTACTTC	CASSMPGLDEQYF
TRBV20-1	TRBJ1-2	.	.	TGCAGTGCTAGAGTCCCCAGGAGCCAACTAAACTATGGCTACACCTTC	CSARVPRSQLNYGYTF
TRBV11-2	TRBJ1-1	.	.	TGTGCCAGCAGCCCGAACCCGAGAGGGCTTTCTATGAACACTGAAGCTTTCTTT	CASSPNPRGLSMNTEAFF
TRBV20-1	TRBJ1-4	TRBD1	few	TGCAGTGCCCAGAGACAGGGGCCAAATGAAAAACTGTTTTTT	CSAQRQGPNEKLFF
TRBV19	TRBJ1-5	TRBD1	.	TGTGCCAGTCAGGACAGGGCAGTTAGGCAGCCCCAGCATTTT	CASQDRAVRQPQHF
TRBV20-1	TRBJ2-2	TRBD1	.	TGCAGCGTATCGAAGGGACAGGGGACCGGGGAGCTGTTTTTT	CSVSKGQGTGELFF
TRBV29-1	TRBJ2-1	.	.	TGCAGCGTTGGGACAGCCTACAATGAGCAGTTCTTC	CSVGTAYNEQFF
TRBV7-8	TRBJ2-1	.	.	TGTGCCAGCAGCCCTTTGGAGGGAGCGGCCTACAATGAGCAGTTCTTC	CASSPLEGAAYNEQFF
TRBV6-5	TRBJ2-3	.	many	TGTGCCAGCAGTTTAGGTGGTGGGACGCCCAGCAGGGATACGCAGTATTTT	CASSLGGGTPSRDTQYF
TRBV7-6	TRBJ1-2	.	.	TGTGCCAGCAGCTCCGACGCAGGGGCTGGTGGCTACACCTTC	CASSSDAGAGGYTF
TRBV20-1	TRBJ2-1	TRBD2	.	TGCAGTGCTAGAGATCCTAGCGGCAACAATGAGCAGTTCTTC	CSARDPSGNNEQFF
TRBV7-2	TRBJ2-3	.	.	TGTGCCAGCAGCTTCGTACAGGGTGGCCGGGATACGCAGTATTTT	CASSFVQGGRDTQYF
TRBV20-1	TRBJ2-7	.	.	TGCAGTGCTAGAGAGAGGGGGAGACTTGAGGAGCAGTACTTC	CSARERGRLEEQYF
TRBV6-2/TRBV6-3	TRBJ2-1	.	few	TGTGCCAGCAGTTACTCGAAGGGGGATTCCTACAATGAGCAGTTCTTC	CASSYSKGDSYNEQFF